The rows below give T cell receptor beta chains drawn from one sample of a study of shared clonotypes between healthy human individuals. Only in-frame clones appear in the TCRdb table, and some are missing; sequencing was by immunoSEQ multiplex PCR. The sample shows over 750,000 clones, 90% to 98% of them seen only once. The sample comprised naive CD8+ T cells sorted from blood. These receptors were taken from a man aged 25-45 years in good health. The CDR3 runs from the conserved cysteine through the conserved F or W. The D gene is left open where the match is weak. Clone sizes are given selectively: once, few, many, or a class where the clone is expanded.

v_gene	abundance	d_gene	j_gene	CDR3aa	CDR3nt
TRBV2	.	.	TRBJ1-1	CASRQGRMENTEAFF	TGTGCCAGCAGGCAGGGGCGCATGGAGAACACTGAAGCTTTCTTT
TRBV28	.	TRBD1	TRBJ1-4	CASSLDEPGQRNEKLFF	TGTGCCAGCAGTTTAGATGAACCGGGACAGAGAAATGAAAAACTGTTTTTT
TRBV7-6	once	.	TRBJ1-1	CASSLVVRGQAFF	TGTGCCAGCAGCTTAGTGGTTCGGGGCCAAGCTTTCTTT
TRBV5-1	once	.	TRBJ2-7	CASSFRQRGSYEQYF	TGCGCCAGCAGTTTTCGACAGAGGGGCTCCTACGAGCAGTACTTC
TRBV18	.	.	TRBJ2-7	CASSPGASGEQYF	TGTGCCAGCTCACCCGGCGCATCGGGAGAGCAGTACTTC
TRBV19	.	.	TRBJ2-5	CANLEGRRQETQYF	TGTGCCAACCTGGAGGGGCGTCGCCAAGAGACCCAGTACTTC
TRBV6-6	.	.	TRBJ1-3	CASSYSGMGNTIYF	TGTGCCAGCAGTTACTCAGGGATGGGAAACACCATATATTTT
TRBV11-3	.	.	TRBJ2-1	CASSSHNEQFF	TGTGCCAGCAGCTCTCACAATGAGCAGTTCTTC
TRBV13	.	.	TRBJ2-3	CASSLVRGSNTDTQYF	TGTGCCAGCAGCTTAGTCCGAGGTTCCAATACAGATACGCAGTATTTT
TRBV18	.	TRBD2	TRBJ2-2	CASSPRSGTSGSTGELFF	TGTGCCAGCTCACCCAGGTCGGGGACTAGCGGGAGTACCGGGGAGCTGTTTTTT
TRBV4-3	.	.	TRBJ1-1	CASSQDFSQGWTEAFF	TGCGCCAGCAGCCAAGACTTTAGTCAGGGTTGGACTGAAGCTTTCTTT
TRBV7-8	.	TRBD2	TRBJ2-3	CASSKEPGLADTDTQYF	TGTGCCAGCAGCAAAGAACCGGGACTAGCGGACACAGATACGCAGTATTTT
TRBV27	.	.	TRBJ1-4	CASSFLGDDEKLFF	TGTGCCAGCAGTTTTTTGGGGGATGATGAAAAACTGTTTTTT
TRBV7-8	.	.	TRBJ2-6	CASLGGSANAYSGANVLTF	TGTGCCAGCTTGGGGGGAAGTGCGAATGCCTACTCTGGGGCCAACGTCCTGACTTTC
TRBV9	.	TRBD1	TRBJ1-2	CASANRGYGYTF	TGTGCCAGCGCCAACAGGGGGTATGGCTACACCTTC
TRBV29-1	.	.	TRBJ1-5	CSVEVGGGNQPQHF	TGCAGCGTTGAAGTCGGAGGGGGCAATCAGCCCCAGCATTTT